Shown below are 21 T cell receptor beta chains from a single sample sequenced in a study of T-cell reconstitution after alpha-beta-depleted transplantation in children. Preparing the TCRbeta library involved the use of unique molecular identifiers. TCRdb called the PCR reads again in MiXCR, with one record for every CDR3 protein. The table has hundreds of thousands of distinct CDR3 sequences, 15% to 20% seen once. This specimen was PBMCs, mostly from graft donor cells, taken 360 days after TCRalphabeta/CD19-depleted stem cell transplant. Receptor source: a boy younger than two who had a stem cell transplant for Wiskott-Aldrich syndrome, so the T cells may come from the graft donor.

CDR3 amino acids: CASSISSGRYYYEQYF. CDR3 nucleotide sequence: TGTGCCAGTAGTATCTCCTCCGGGAGGTACTACTACGAGCAGTACTTC. This sequence joins TRBV19 and TRBJ2-7; 7 bases line up with TRBD2. In germline, CDR1 is LNHDA, CDR2 SQIVND (reference sequence). The V and J ends lost 3 bases and 3 bases, in that order; junction bases with no gene match: 11. There are 16 residues in the CDR3. Drawing the rest from reference TRBV19 and TRBJ2-7, the complete variable domain is DGGITQSPKYLFRKEGQNVTLSCEQNLNHDAMYWYRQDPGQGLRLIYYSQIVNDFQKGDIAEGYSVSREKKESFPLTVTSAQKNPTAFYLCASSISSGRYYYEQYFGPGTRLTVT.

This clonotype appeared a few times. The rearrangement uses TRBV5-1 and TRBJ2-1, with 7 nucleotides matching TRBD2. The germline CDR1 and CDR2 sequences are SGHRS and YFSETQ. J lost 10 bases, V lost 4 bases, and 11 bases had no gene match. This CDR3 is built from 14 residues. The CDR3 nucleotides are TGCGCCAGCAGCGTCCGACTAGCTGGAGGAGAGCAGTTCTTC. Protein: CASSVRLAGGEQFF.

The chain recombines TRBV27 with TRBJ2-7; TRBD1 aligns across 8 bases. V shed 2 bases, J shed 3 bases, and the junction held 6 bases outside the gene matches. The CDR3 length is 15 residues. Germline V gene sequence: CDR1 MNHEY, CDR2 SMNVEV (reference sequence). The CDR3: CASSLVWGQVYEQYF. The DNA for the CDR3 is TGTGCCAGCAGTTTAGTTTGGGGACAGGTCTACGAGCAGTACTTC.

V gene TRBV7-9 combines with J gene TRBJ2-6; D may be TRBD1 or TRBD2 (5 bases each). CDR1 and CDR2 from the germline V gene are SEHNR and FQNEAQ (reference sequence). The germline V and J ends were trimmed by 3 bases and 2 bases, with 8 bases remaining between them. The CDR3 loop spans 15 amino acids. CDR3 amino acids: CASSFLGAGANVLTF. The DNA for the CDR3 is TGTGCCAGCAGCTTCTTGGGGGCTGGGGCCAACGTCCTGACTTTC.

The chain employs TRBV6-1 and TRBJ2-3; no reliable D call. Deletions cut 11 bases from V and 5 bases from J, with 17 bases between. The germline V gene encodes CDR1 MNHNS and CDR2 SASEGT. The CDR3 totals 13 residues. The CDR3 spells CAATFSLEDTQYF. CDR3 nucleotide sequence: TGTGCCGCTACCTTCTCCCTGGAAGATACGCAGTATTTT.

The gene calls are TRBV5-1 and TRBJ2-7, with 7 bases fitting TRBD1. The CDR3 spans 14 residues. Germline V gene lookup returns CDR1 SGHRS and CDR2 YFSETQ. V shed 0 bases, J shed 5 bases, and the junction held 5 bases outside the gene matches. The CDR3 nucleotides are TGCGCCAGCAGCTTGGAAGCGACAGGGAACGAGCAGTACTTC. It encodes CASSLEATGNEQYF.

The chain has TRBV24-1 and TRBJ2-2, with D possibly being TRBD1 (6 bases). Per the germline V gene, CDR1 is KGHDR and CDR2 is SFDVKD. This CDR3 is 12 amino acids long. The ends were cut back, 7 bases at V and 6 bases at J, with 8 bases in the middle. The chain's CDR3 is CATSRGSGELFF. The CDR3 DNA is TGTGCCACCAGCAGGGGATCCGGGGAGCTGTTTTTT.

This chain uses TRBV7-7 with TRBJ2-7; TRBD2 matches at 8 bases. The CDR3 has 15 residues. Germline trimming cut 2 bases from V and 1 base from J; bases unmatched to any gene: 4. Per the germline V gene, CDR1 is SSHAT and CDR2 is FNYEAQ (reference sequence). CDR3 protein: CASSLRSGSSYEQYF. The CDR3 DNA is TGTGCCAGCAGCTTAAGAAGCGGGAGTTCCTACGAGCAGTACTTC.

The chain carries TRBV6-6 and TRBJ2-1, with 11 nucleotides matching TRBD2. CDR1 and CDR2 (germline): MNHNY, SVGAGI (reference sequence). Trimming cost V 6 bases and J 14 bases; bases outside gene matches: 6. This CDR3 is built from 12 residues. The CDR3 region is CASSNRGLAEFF. The CDR3 bases are TGTGCCAGCAGCAACCGGGGACTAGCGGAGTTCTTC.

This clonotype was counted between two and nine times. The chain is built from TRBV12-3 or TRBV12-4 and TRBJ2-3; possible D gene TRBD2, 5 bases. This CDR3 comprises 15 residues. Trimming shortened V by 1 base and J by 4 bases, and 12 bases separated the two germline ends. The CDR3 here is CASSLGTPSPDTQYF. CDR3 coding DNA: TGTGCCAGCAGTTTAGGGACTCCCTCGCCAGATACGCAGTATTTT.

This clonotype has just a few counts. The junction departs from germline at one end; a sequencing error may be responsible. The V gene is TRBV6-5, the J gene TRBJ2-2; unclear D gene. This CDR3 contains 13 residues. Germline CDR1 is MNHEY and CDR2 is SVGAGI. CDR3 region: CASSYSNTGELFF. The DNA for the CDR3 is TGTGCCAGCAGTTACTCGAATACCGGGGAGCTGTTTTTT.

The chain carries TRBV12-3 or TRBV12-4 and TRBJ2-3, with D unclear. The CDR3 consists of 13 residues. V lost 6 bases to trimming and J lost 5 bases, with 12 bases between them. The DNA for the CDR3 is TGTGCCAGCAGGGCGGTAAACATAGATACGCAGTATTTT. It yields the protein CASRAVNIDTQYF.

In its sample, this clonotype was seen a few times. The rearrangement joins TRBV4-2 to TRBJ2-1, with 7 positions matching TRBD1. From germline, CDR1 is LGHNA and CDR2 YNFKEQ. V gave up 4 bases and J gave up 5 bases; unmatched junction bases: 8. This CDR3 comprises 15 residues. CDR3 DNA sequence: TGTGCCAGCAGCCGCGACAGGGCCCCCCACAATGAGCAGTTCTTC. Amino acids: CASSRDRAPHNEQFF.

This clonotype has only a few counts. CDR3 DNA: TGTGCCAGTAGTATGTGGGGGAGCTCCTACAATGAGCAGTTCTTC. Encoded protein: CASSMWGSSYNEQFF. The rearrangement links TRBV19 to TRBJ2-1, with D perhaps given as TRBD1 or TRBD2 (5 bases each). Germline V gene data show CDR1 as LNHDA and CDR2 as SQIVND (reference sequence). CDR3 size: 15 residues. V shed 3 bases and J shed 0 bases, with 9 bases lying between them.

The chain combines TRBV3-1 with TRBJ2-1; D uncertain. Looked up from germline, CDR1 is LGHDT and CDR2 is YNNKEL (reference sequence). The V end was cut by 2 bases, the J end by 2 bases, with 7 bases between. CDR3 length: 14 residues. The CDR3 loop reads CASSQMAAYNEQFF. CDR3 coding DNA: TGTGCCAGCAGCCAAATGGCAGCCTACAATGAGCAGTTCTTC.

The chain recombines TRBV3-1 with TRBJ2-5; D may correspond to TRBD1 or TRBD2 (6 bases each). This CDR3 is built from 16 residues. The germline CDR1 and CDR2 sequences are LGHDT and YNNKEL (reference sequence). V was trimmed by 4 bases and J by 5 bases, leaving 20 bases between them. The CDR3 nucleotides are TGTGCCAGCAGCCGACAAGGGGGGCGTTTCCGTGAGACCCAGTACTTC. Residues: CASSRQGGRFRETQYF.

This clonotype was seen a few times. The chain couples TRBV24-1 to TRBJ2-3; D is possibly TRBD1 or TRBD2 (5 bases each). The ends were cut back, 3 bases at V and 2 bases at J, with 8 bases in the middle. Looked up from germline, CDR1 is KGHDR and CDR2 is SFDVKD. The CDR3 loop spans 14 amino acids. The CDR3 coding sequence is TGTGCCACCAGTGATCGGGACCACACAGATACGCAGTATTTT. It is translated as CATSDRDHTDTQYF.

The CDR3 here is CAISESSGRTYNEQFF. CDR3 bases: TGTGCCATCAGTGAGTCTAGCGGGAGGACCTACAATGAGCAGTTCTTC. The chain carries TRBV10-3 and TRBJ2-1, with TRBD2 matching over 10 bases. CDR1 is ENHRY, CDR2 SYGVKD, per germline. The CDR3 is made up of 16 amino acids. Trimming at V came to 0 bases and at J to 2 bases, leaving 1 base not matched to a gene.

V usage is TRBV12-3 or TRBV12-4 and J usage is TRBJ2-7; 7 nucleotides agree with TRBD1. The CDR3 loop spans 13 amino acids. V lost 8 bases, J lost 4 bases, and 8 bases stayed unmatched. In DNA, the CDR3 is TGTGCCAGCGGGCAAGGGACAGCATACGAGCAGTACTTC. As protein: CASGQGTAYEQYF.

The rearrangement links TRBV29-1 to TRBJ2-1; perhaps TRBD1 as D (5 bases). CDR1 and CDR2 (germline): SQVTM, ANQGSEA. V dropped 6 bases and J dropped 4 bases, with 13 bases sitting between them. The CDR3 runs 13 residues. For the CDR3, the DNA is TGCAGCGTCCTCAGGGAACGGTACAATGAGCAGTTCTTC. The encoded protein is CSVLRERYNEQFF.

This sequence joins TRBV29-1 and TRBJ1-1; D ambiguous. V was cut by 4 bases and J by 1 base, with 10 bases left in between. Germline loops: CDR1 SQVTM, CDR2 ANQGSEA. The CDR3 spans 13 residues. The chain's CDR3 is CSVGERWNTEAFF. In DNA form, the CDR3 reads TGCAGCGTTGGGGAGAGGTGGAACACTGAAGCTTTCTTT.